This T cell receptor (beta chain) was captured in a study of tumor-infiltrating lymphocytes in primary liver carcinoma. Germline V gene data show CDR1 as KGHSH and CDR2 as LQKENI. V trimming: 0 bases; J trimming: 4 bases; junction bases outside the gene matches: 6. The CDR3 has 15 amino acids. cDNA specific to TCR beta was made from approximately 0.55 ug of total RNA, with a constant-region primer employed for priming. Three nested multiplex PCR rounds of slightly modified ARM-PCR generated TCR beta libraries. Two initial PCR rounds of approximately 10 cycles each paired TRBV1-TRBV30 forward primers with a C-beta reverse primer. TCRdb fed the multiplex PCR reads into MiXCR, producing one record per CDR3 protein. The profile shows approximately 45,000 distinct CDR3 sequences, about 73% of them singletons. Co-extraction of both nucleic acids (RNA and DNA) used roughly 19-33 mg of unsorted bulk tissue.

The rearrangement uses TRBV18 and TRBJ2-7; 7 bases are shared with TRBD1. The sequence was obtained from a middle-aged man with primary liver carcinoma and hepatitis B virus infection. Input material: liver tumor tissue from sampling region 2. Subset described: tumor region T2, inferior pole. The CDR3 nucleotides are TGTGCCAGCTCACCACCTGGGACAGTACCATACGAGCAGTACTTC. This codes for CASSPPGTVPYEQYF.